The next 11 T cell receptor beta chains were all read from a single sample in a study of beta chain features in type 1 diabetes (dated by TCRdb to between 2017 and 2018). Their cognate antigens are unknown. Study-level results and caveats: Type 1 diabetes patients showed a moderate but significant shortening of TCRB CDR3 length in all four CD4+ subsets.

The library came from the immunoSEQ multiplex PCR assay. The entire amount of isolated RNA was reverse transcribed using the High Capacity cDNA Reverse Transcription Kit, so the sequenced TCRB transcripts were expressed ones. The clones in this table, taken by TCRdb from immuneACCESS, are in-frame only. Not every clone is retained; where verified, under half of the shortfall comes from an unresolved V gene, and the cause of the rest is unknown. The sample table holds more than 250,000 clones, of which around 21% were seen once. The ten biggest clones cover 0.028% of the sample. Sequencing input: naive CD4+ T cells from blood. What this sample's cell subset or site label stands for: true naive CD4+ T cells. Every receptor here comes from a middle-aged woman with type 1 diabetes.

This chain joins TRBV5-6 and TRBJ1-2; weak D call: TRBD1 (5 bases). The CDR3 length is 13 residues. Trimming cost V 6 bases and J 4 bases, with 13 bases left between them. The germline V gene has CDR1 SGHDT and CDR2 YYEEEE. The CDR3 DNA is TGTGCCAGCACCAGACAGACCCCCTATGGCTACACCTTC. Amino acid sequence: CASTRQTPYGYTF.

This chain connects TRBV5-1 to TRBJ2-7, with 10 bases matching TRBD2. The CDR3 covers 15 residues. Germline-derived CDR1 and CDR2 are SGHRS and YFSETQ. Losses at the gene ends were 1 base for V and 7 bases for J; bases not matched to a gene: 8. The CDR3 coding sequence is TGCGCCAGCAGCTTGACTAGCGGGGTCCTCCTAGAGCAGTACTTC. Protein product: CASSLTSGVLLEQYF.

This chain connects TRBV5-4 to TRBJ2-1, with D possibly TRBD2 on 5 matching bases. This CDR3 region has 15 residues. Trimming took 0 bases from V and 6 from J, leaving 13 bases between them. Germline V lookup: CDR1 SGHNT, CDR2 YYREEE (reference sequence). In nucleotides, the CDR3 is TGTGCCAGCAGCTTGGTGGGCGGACTCCGCAATGAGCAGTTCTTC. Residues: CASSLVGGLRNEQFF. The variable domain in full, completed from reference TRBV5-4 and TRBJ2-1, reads ETGVTQSPTHLIKTRGQQVTLRCSSQSGHNTVSWYQQALGQGPQFIFQYYREEENGRGNFPPRFSGLQFPNYSSELNVNALELDDSALYLCASSLVGGLRNEQFFGPGTRLTVL.

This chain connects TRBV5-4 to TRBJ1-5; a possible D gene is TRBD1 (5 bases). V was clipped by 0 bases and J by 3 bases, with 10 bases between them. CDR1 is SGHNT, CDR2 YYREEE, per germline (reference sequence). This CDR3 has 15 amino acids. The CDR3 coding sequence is TGTGCCAGCAGCTTGGATGCAGGGCCCAATCAGCCCCAGCATTTT. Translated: CASSLDAGPNQPQHF.

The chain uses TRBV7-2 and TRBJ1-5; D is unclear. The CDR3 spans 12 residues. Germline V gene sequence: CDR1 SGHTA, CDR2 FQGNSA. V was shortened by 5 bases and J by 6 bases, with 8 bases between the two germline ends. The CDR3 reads CASSPGFQPQHF. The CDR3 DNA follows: TGTGCCAGCAGCCCCGGGTTTCAGCCCCAGCATTTT.

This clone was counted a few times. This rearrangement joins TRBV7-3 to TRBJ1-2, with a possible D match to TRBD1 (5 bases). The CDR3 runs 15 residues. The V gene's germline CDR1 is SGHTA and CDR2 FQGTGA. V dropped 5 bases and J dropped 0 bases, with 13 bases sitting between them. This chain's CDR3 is CASSTGRISNYGYTF. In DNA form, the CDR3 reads TGTGCCAGCAGCACAGGACGGATTTCTAACTATGGCTACACCTTC.

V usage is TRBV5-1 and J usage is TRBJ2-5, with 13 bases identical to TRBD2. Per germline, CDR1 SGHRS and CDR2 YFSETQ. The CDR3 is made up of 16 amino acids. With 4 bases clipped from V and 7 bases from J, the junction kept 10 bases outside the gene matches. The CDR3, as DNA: TGCGCCAGCAGCAGCGGACTAGCGGGAGCTCTAGGGACCCAGTACTTC. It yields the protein CASSSGLAGALGTQYF.

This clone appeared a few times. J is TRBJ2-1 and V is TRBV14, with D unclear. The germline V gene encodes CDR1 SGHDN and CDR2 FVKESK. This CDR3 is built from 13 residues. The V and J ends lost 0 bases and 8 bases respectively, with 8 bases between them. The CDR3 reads CASSQDRGDEQFF. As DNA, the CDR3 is TGTGCCAGCAGCCAAGATCGAGGAGATGAGCAGTTCTTC.

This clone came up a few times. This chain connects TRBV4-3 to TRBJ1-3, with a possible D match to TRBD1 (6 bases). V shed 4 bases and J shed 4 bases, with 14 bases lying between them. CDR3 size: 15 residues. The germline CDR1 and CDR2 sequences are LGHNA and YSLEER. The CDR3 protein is CASSRQPGGGNTIYF. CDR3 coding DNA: TGCGCCAGCAGCCGCCAGCCGGGGGGCGGAAACACCATATATTTT.

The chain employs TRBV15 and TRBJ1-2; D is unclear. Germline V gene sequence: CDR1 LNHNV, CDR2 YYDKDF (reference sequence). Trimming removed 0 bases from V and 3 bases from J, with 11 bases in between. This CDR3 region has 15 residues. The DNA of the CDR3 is TGTGCCACCAGCAGAGATCGGGGTGACCACTATGGCTACACCTTC. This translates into CATSRDRGDHYGYTF. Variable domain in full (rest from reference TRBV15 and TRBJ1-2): DAMVIQNPRYQVTQFGKPVTLSCSQTLNHNVMYWYQQKSSQAPKLLFHYYDKDFNNEADTPDNFQSRRPNTSFCFLDIRSPGLGDTAMYLCATSRDRGDHYGYTFGSGTRLTVV.

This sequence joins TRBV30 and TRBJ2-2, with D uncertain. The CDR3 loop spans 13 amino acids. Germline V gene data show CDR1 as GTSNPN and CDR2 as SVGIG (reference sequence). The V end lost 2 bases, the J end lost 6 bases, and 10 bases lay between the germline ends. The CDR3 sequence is CAWSPGTPGELFF. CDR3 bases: TGTGCCTGGAGTCCCGGTACTCCCGGGGAGCTGTTTTTT.